This T cell receptor (beta chain) was recovered during a study of cytomegalovirus exposure and HLA in healthy donors. Study conclusions and caveats: Both high specificity and high sensitivity reportedly marked the classifier's diagnosis of cytomegalovirus status. Among the CMV-associated chains, a few were confirmed in vitro as specific for CMV antigens. Cytomegalovirus-associated status was assigned to 150 to 200 TCR beta chains.

Concerning this clone itself: The target antigen is unknown.

The PCR had 60 Vbeta and 13 Jbeta primers. Libraries were prepared by immunoSEQ multiplex PCR; TCRdb keeps only in-frame clonotypes and omits some of them. The table has some 76,000 clones, around three quarters seen once. The specimen was PBMCs. This TCR was sampled from a male donor in good health and CMV-seropositive.

The CDR3 DNA follows: TGTGCCAGCAGATGGGCCCAGCGGGGGGCCAATGAGCAGTTCTTC. It translates to CASRWAQRGANEQFF. This rearrangement joins TRBV2 to TRBJ2-1; 9 positions agree with TRBD2. J lost 6 bases, V lost 6 bases, and 9 bases had no gene match. The CDR3 runs to 15 residues. Germline V gene data show CDR1 as SNHLY and CDR2 as FYNNEI. Full variable domain (outside the CDR3, taken from reference TRBV2 and TRBJ2-1): EPEVTQTPSHQVTQMGQEVILRCVPISNHLYFYWYRQILGQKVEFLVSFYNNEISEKSEIFDDQFSVERPDGSNFTLKIRSTKLEDSAMYFCASRWAQRGANEQFFGPGTRLTVL.